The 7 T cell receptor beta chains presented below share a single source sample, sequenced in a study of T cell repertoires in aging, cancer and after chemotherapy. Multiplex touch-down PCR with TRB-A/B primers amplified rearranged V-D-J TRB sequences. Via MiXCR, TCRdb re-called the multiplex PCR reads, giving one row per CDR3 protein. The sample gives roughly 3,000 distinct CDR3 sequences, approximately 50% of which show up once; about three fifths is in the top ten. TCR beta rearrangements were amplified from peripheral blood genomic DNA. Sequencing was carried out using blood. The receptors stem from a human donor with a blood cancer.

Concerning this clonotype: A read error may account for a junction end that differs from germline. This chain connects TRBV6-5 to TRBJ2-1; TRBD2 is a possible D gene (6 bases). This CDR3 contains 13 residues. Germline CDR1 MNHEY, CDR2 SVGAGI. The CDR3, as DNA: TGTGCCAGTAGTATCGGGGGTAGGGATGAGCGGTTCTTC. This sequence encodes CASSIGGRDERFF.

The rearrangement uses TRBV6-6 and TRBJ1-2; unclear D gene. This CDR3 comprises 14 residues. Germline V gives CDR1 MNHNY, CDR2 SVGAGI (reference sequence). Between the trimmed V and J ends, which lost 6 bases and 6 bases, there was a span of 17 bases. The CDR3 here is CASRPRTQRDGYTF. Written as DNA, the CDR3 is TGTGCCAGCAGACCGAGGACTCAAAGGGATGGCTACACCTTC.

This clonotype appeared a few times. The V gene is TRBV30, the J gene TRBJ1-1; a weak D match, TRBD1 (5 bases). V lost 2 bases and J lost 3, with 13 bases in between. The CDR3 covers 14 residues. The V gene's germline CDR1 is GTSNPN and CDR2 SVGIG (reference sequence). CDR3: CAWSIGAWDTEAFF. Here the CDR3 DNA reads TGTGCCTGGAGTATCGGGGCGTGGGACACTGAAGCTTTCTTT.

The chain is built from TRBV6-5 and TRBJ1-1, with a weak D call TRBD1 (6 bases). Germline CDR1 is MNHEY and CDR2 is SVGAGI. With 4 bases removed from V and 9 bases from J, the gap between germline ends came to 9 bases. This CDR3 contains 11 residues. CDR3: CASSLGTKAFF. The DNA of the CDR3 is TGTGCCAGCAGTTTAGGGACAAAAGCTTTCTTT.

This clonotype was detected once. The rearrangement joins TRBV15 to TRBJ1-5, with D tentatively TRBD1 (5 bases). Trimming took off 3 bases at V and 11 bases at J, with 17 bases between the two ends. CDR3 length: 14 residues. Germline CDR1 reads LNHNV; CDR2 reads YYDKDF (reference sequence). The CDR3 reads CATSSRAPPWTQHF. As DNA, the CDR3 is TGTGCCACCAGCAGCAGGGCCCCCCCCTGGACCCAGCATTTT.

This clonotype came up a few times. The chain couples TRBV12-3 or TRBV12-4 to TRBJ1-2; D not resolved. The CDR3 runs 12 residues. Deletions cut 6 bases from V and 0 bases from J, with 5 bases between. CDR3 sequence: CASRGSNYGYTF. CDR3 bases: TGTGCCAGCAGGGGATCTAACTATGGCTACACCTTC.

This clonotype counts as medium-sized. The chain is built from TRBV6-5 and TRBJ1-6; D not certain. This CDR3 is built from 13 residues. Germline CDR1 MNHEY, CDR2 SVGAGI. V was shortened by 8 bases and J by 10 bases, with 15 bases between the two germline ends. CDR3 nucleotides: TGTGCCAGCCTATCAGGATTAGACTCACCCCTCCACTTT. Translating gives CASLSGLDSPLHF.